The 28 T cell receptor beta chains given below trace back to one sample, sequenced in a study of shared clonotypes between healthy human individuals. Positive CCR7 selection of CD45RO-negative cells yielded the naive CD8 cells, and terminally differentiated effector memory CD45RA+ cells were excluded. Some clones are missing from TCRdb's copy, which holds only in-frame ones; the method was immunoSEQ multiplex PCR. The sample carries 600,000 or so clones, 95% to 98% recorded once. The sequenced sample consisted of naive CD8+ T cells sorted from blood. These receptors came from a man younger than 45 in good health.

This sequence joins TRBV6-6 and TRBJ2-2, with a possible D match to TRBD1 (5 bases). Germline V CDR1 and CDR2: MNHNY, SVGAGI (reference sequence). CDR3 length equals 14 residues. Trimming shortened V by 8 bases and J by 4 bases, and 14 bases separated the two germline ends. As DNA, the CDR3 is TGTGCCAGCGGGGCCAGAAGTGTCACCGGGGAGCTGTTTTTT. Residues: CASGARSVTGELFF.

J is TRBJ1-2 and V is TRBV5-6, with a weak D call TRBD1 (5 bases). With 1 base removed from V and 0 bases from J, the gap between germline ends came to 13 bases. The CDR3 contains 16 residues. In germline, CDR1 is SGHDT, CDR2 YYEEEE. CDR3 in amino acids: CASSLPTQDPNYGYTF. The CDR3 nucleotides are TGTGCCAGCAGCTTGCCAACACAGGATCCTAACTATGGCTACACCTTC.

The chain joins TRBV2 to TRBJ1-2, with D tentatively TRBD1 (5 bases). Germline assignment: CDR1 SNHLY and CDR2 FYNNEI. This CDR3 region has 14 residues. Trimming took 1 base from V and 0 from J, leaving 6 bases between them. CDR3: CASSEGTTNYGYTF. CDR3 nucleotide sequence: TGTGCCAGCAGTGAAGGGACAACTAACTATGGCTACACCTTC.

As for this clone: Additional DNA sequences in this sample encode the identical CDR3. The V call is TRBV18, the J call TRBJ2-5; D is ambiguous. V lost 1 base to trimming and J lost 5 bases, with 8 bases between them. Germline CDR1 reads KGHSH; CDR2 reads LQKENI. The CDR3 totals 13 residues. This CDR3 reads CASSPRSRETQYF. The CDR3 coding sequence is TGTGCCAGCTCACCACGGTCAAGGGAGACCCAGTACTTC.

The genes are TRBV7-9 and TRBJ2-1, with D uncertain. The CDR3 covers 14 residues. CDR1 SEHNR and CDR2 FQNEAQ come from the germline V gene (reference sequence). Trimming stripped 5 bases from V and 9 bases from J, with 17 bases between. The CDR3 region has the DNA TGTGCCAGCAGCCCCAAGACAAATTTAGCTGAGCAGTTCTTC. Its translation: CASSPKTNLAEQFF. The variable domain in full, with the rest retrieved from reference TRBV7-9 and TRBJ2-1, is DTGVSQNPRHKITKRGQNVTFRCDPISEHNRLYWYRQTLGQGPEFLTYFQNEAQLEKSRLLSDRFSAERPKGSFSTLEIQRTEQGDSAMYLCASSPKTNLAEQFFGPGTRLTVL.

The V and J genes are TRBV6-1 and TRBJ2-7; 7 bases are shared with TRBD1. J lost 4 bases, V lost 6 bases, and 9 bases had no gene match. The CDR3 has 14 amino acids. Germline-derived CDR1 and CDR2 are MNHNS and SASEGT. The CDR3 loop reads CASSPDRIRYEQYF. CDR3 DNA: TGTGCCAGCAGCCCGGACAGGATCCGGTACGAGCAGTACTTC.

The chain recombines TRBV27 with TRBJ2-1; D may be TRBD1 or TRBD2 (6 bases each). There are 16 residues in the CDR3. Germline-derived CDR1 and CDR2 are MNHEY and SMNVEV (reference sequence). V was clipped by 5 bases and J by 4 bases, with 18 bases between them. In nucleotides, the CDR3 is TGTGCCAGCAGTAGGGCGGGGACACCCCTGTACAATGAGCAGTTCTTC. This translates into CASSRAGTPLYNEQFF.

This chain joins TRBV25-1 and TRBJ2-2; TRBD1 might be the D (6 bases). The CDR3 extends over 15 amino acids. Trimming took off 5 bases at V and 0 bases at J, with 10 bases between the two ends. Germline CDR1 reads MGHDK; CDR2 reads SYGVNS. CDR3 in DNA: TGTGCCAGCAGTAATCGGACAGCGAACACCGGGGAGCTGTTTTTT. Its protein product is CASSNRTANTGELFF.

A single count supports this clone. This CDR3 is also generated by other DNA sequences in the sample. The rearrangement joins TRBV27 to TRBJ1-1; no firm D call. This CDR3 has 13 amino acids. The germline gives CDR1 MNHEY, CDR2 SMNVEV (reference sequence). V lost 5 bases to trimming and J lost 1 base, with 8 bases between them. The CDR3 DNA reads TGTGCCAGCAGTACTACAGAGAACACTGAAGCTTTCTTT. This translates into CASSTTENTEAFF.

J is TRBJ1-1 and V is TRBV4-3; no reliable D call. Trimming pared 3 bases from V and 4 bases from J, leaving 9 bases between. Germline CDR1 is LGHNA and CDR2 is YSLEER. The CDR3 runs to 13 residues. The CDR3 sequence: CASSQIGVTEAFF. In DNA, the CDR3 is TGCGCCAGCAGCCAGATAGGAGTCACTGAAGCTTTCTTT.

The J gene is TRBJ2-7, the V gene TRBV7-9, with a possible D match to TRBD1 (5 bases). V was cut by 5 bases and J by 4 bases, with 18 bases left in between. CDR1 is SEHNR and CDR2 is FQNEAQ in the germline V gene (reference sequence). The CDR3 runs to 15 residues. CDR3: CASSGLEGVGYEQYF. CDR3 bases: TGTGCCAGCAGCGGCCTCGAAGGGGTCGGGTACGAGCAGTACTTC. The full variable domain, completed using reference TRBV7-9 and TRBJ2-7, is DTGVSQNPRHKITKRGQNVTFRCDPISEHNRLYWYRQTLGQGPEFLTYFQNEAQLEKSRLLSDRFSAERPKGSFSTLEIQRTEQGDSAMYLCASSGLEGVGYEQYFGPGTRLTVT.

The rearrangement uses TRBV7-2 and TRBJ1-5; no reliable D call. The CDR3 runs to 14 residues. Trimming removed 0 bases at V and 4 bases at J, with 7 bases between. In germline, CDR1 is SGHTA, CDR2 FQGNSA. DNA for the CDR3: TGTGCCAGCAGCTTAGCGAGTGAAAATCAGCCCCAGCATTTT. Translation gives CASSLASENQPQHF.

The chain has TRBV5-4 and TRBJ2-7; D perhaps matches TRBD2 (6 bases). Germline V lookup: CDR1 SGHNT, CDR2 YYREEE (reference sequence). The CDR3 runs to 14 residues. The germline V and J ends were trimmed by 4 bases and 11 bases, with 22 bases remaining between them. CDR3 in DNA: TGTGCCAGCAGCCACACGGGACTCGACGGAAGGAAGTACTTC. Its protein is CASSHTGLDGRKYF.

The V gene is TRBV19, the J gene TRBJ2-7, with D maybe TRBD1 (6 bases). This CDR3 has 15 residues. V gave up 1 base and J gave up 5 bases, with 15 bases separating them. Germline V gives CDR1 LNHDA, CDR2 SQIVND (reference sequence). CDR3 sequence: CASSIGAFTGNEQYF. Here the CDR3 DNA reads TGTGCCAGTAGTATAGGGGCCTTTACAGGGAACGAGCAGTACTTC.

V usage is TRBV7-6 and J usage is TRBJ2-7; D is possibly TRBD2 (6 bases). The CDR3 totals 17 residues. Trimming took off 1 base at V and 3 bases at J, with 19 bases between the two ends. The V gene's germline CDR1 is SGHVS and CDR2 FNYEAQ. The CDR3 sequence is CASSLEPPGLNFYEQYF. The CDR3 DNA follows: TGTGCCAGCAGCTTAGAACCCCCGGGACTTAATTTCTACGAGCAGTACTTC.

The gene calls are TRBV6-1 and TRBJ1-1; D possibly corresponds to TRBD1 (5 bases). Germline V gives CDR1 MNHNS, CDR2 SASEGT. Trimming pared 5 bases from V and 6 bases from J, leaving 16 bases between. This CDR3 is built from 14 residues. CDR3 nucleotide sequence: TGTGCCAGCAGTCGAAGAGCAGGGATTGCTGAAGCTTTCTTT. It specifies CASSRRAGIAEAFF.

The genes are TRBV6-5 and TRBJ1-2, with a weak D call TRBD1 (5 bases). The CDR3 runs to 15 residues. Trimming took 0 bases from V and 4 from J, leaving 12 bases between them. Germline-derived CDR1 and CDR2 are MNHEY and SVGAGI. The CDR3 bases are TGTGCCAGCAGTTACTCATGGGGGGGAAGCTATGGCTACACCTTC. As protein: CASSYSWGGSYGYTF.

V and J are TRBV28 and TRBJ2-3; 7 positions match TRBD2. The junction had 4 bases not matched to a gene; V was cut back by 10 bases and J by 6 bases. The CDR3 spans 11 residues. Germline loops: CDR1 MDHEN, CDR2 SYDVKM. The CDR3 DNA sequence: TGTGCCACCCTTAGCGGGGATACGCAGTATTTT. Its translation is CATLSGDTQYF.

The J gene is TRBJ2-7, the V gene TRBV11-2; 8 bases match TRBD1. CDR3 size: 13 residues. Germline-derived CDR1 and CDR2 are SGHAT and FQNNGV. J gave up 2 bases and V 5 bases, and 2 bases lay outside the gene matches. CDR3 residues: CASSETGAYEQYF. For the CDR3, the DNA is TGTGCCAGCAGCGAGACAGGGGCCTACGAGCAGTACTTC.

The gene calls are TRBV30 and TRBJ2-1, with 7 bases lining up with TRBD1. The CDR3 spans 14 residues. V was pared by 2 bases and J by 4 bases, with 5 bases of the junction left unmatched. Germline-derived CDR1 and CDR2 are GTSNPN and SVGIG (reference sequence). CDR3 loop: CAWSTGVGYNEQFF. As DNA, the CDR3 is TGTGCCTGGAGTACAGGGGTAGGGTACAATGAGCAGTTCTTC.

The chain is built from TRBV7-9 and TRBJ1-1; D ambiguous. V was trimmed by 6 bases and J by 0 bases, leaving 11 bases between them. The CDR3 contains 14 residues. Germline CDR1 and CDR2: SEHNR and FQNEAQ (reference sequence). The CDR3 DNA reads as TGTGCCAGCAGACCAGTAGGGCTGAACACTGAAGCTTTCTTT. This gives the protein CASRPVGLNTEAFF. The whole variable domain, filled in from reference TRBV7-9 and TRBJ1-1, reads DTGVSQNPRHKITKRGQNVTFRCDPISEHNRLYWYRQTLGQGPEFLTYFQNEAQLEKSRLLSDRFSAERPKGSFSTLEIQRTEQGDSAMYLCASRPVGLNTEAFFGQGTRLTVV.

The chain recombines TRBV28 with TRBJ2-7; TRBD2 matches at 7 bases. This CDR3 has 14 residues. CDR1 is MDHEN, CDR2 SYDVKM, per germline. Losses at the gene ends were 6 bases for V and 2 bases for J; bases not matched to a gene: 7. The CDR3 spells CASSWTSLAYEQYF. The CDR3 nucleotides are TGTGCCAGCAGCTGGACTAGTTTAGCCTACGAGCAGTACTTC.

This sequence joins TRBV5-6 and TRBJ2-7; 9 bases map to TRBD2. This CDR3 is 14 amino acids long. The V gene's germline CDR1 is SGHDT and CDR2 YYEEEE. Losses at the gene ends were 4 bases for V and 2 bases for J; bases not matched to a gene: 4. CDR3 protein: CASSLSGSAYEQYF. The CDR3 coding sequence is TGTGCCAGCAGCCTTAGCGGGAGCGCCTACGAGCAGTACTTC.

The chain uses TRBV6-1 and TRBJ1-1; tentative D call: TRBD1 (5 bases). The CDR3 length is 11 residues. Deletions cut 6 bases from V and 7 bases from J, with 9 bases between. CDR1 is MNHNS and CDR2 is SASEGT in the germline V gene. The CDR3 protein is CASSRGGEAFF. The CDR3, as DNA: TGTGCCAGCAGCCGGGGCGGTGAAGCTTTCTTT.

This sequence joins TRBV7-9 and TRBJ1-5, with D maybe TRBD1 (5 bases). Germline CDR1 and CDR2: SEHNR and FQNEAQ (reference sequence). The CDR3 length is 17 residues. Trimming stripped 2 bases from V and 1 base from J, with 15 bases between. The CDR3 protein is CASSLTLGDRSNQPQHF. The CDR3 coding sequence is TGTGCCAGCAGCTTAACCTTGGGGGACCGAAGCAATCAGCCCCAGCATTTT. The full variable domain, completed using reference TRBV7-9 and TRBJ1-5, is DTGVSQNPRHKITKRGQNVTFRCDPISEHNRLYWYRQTLGQGPEFLTYFQNEAQLEKSRLLSDRFSAERPKGSFSTLEIQRTEQGDSAMYLCASSLTLGDRSNQPQHFGDGTRLSIL.

V usage is TRBV2 and J usage is TRBJ1-1, with 7 bases matching TRBD1. Germline values: CDR1 SNHLY, CDR2 FYNNEI. This CDR3 region has 14 residues. The V segment lost 5 bases and the J segment 3 bases; nucleotides outside the gene matches: 6. The CDR3 reads CASSTGTEHTEAFF. The CDR3 nucleotides read TGTGCCAGCAGTACCGGGACAGAGCACACTGAAGCTTTCTTT.

The V call is TRBV4-1, the J call TRBJ1-2; a possible D gene is TRBD1 (5 bases). V dropped 0 bases and J dropped 1 base, with 12 bases sitting between them. Germline values: CDR1 MGHRA, CDR2 YSYEKL. The CDR3 has 16 residues. CDR3 sequence: CASSQDRGAVNYGYTF. CDR3 bases: TGCGCCAGCAGCCAAGATAGAGGGGCAGTTAACTATGGCTACACCTTC.

This clone has a single count. This chain joins TRBV29-1 and TRBJ2-3; D unresolved. The germline CDR1 and CDR2 sequences are SQVTM and ANQGSEA. CDR3 length equals 14 residues. Trimming cost V 5 bases and J 2 bases, with 14 bases left between them. CDR3 loop: CSVSARLDTDTQYF. DNA of the CDR3: TGCAGCGTTTCGGCTCGTCTAGACACAGATACGCAGTATTTT.